This T cell receptor beta chain comes out of a study of blood T cells in healthy people across ages. PCR was performed a second time for about 7 to 12 cycles using a sample-barcoded 5' primer and a J-beta primer mix. Each cDNA molecule was tagged by a template-switch adaptor with 12 random nucleotides. One entry per CDR3 protein, called by TCRdb with MiXCR from the 5' RACE reads. The sample consists of 1.5 million to 1.8 million distinct CDR3 sequences, around 40% of them appearing once. Overall study findings and caveats: Roughly linear declines in TCR beta diversity per million T cells occurred with age.

Each donor gave approximately 9.1 milliliters of peripheral blood. CDR1 and CDR2 from the germline V gene are SEHNR and FQNEAQ (reference sequence). The CDR3 sequence is 15 residues long. Trimming removed 4 bases from V and 0 bases from J; junction bases left unmatched: 4. With respect to this clonotype: As yet, its antigen is unknown. This may come from a read error, since a much larger clone is one base off.

This TCR was sampled from a young woman in good health. This chain connects TRBV7-9 to TRBJ1-1, with TRBD1 matching over 8 bases. Sequenced sample: blood. As DNA, the CDR3 is TGTGCCAGCAGCTCGACAGGGGAGGTGAACACTGAAGCTTTCTTT. Translation: CASSSTGEVNTEAFF.